This T cell receptor (beta chain) was sequenced in a study of blood T cells in healthy people across ages. Study outcomes and limitations: PBMCs that were unsorted prevented a conclusive naive versus antigen-experienced comparison.

The CDR3 loop spans 13 amino acids. Germline values: CDR1 DFQATT, CDR2 SNEGSKA (reference sequence). The ends were cut back, 5 bases at V and 1 base at J, with 11 bases in the middle. Using a J-beta primer mix together with a sample-barcoded 5' primer, a second PCR was run for roughly 7 to 11 cycles. One entry per CDR3 protein results from TCRdb running MiXCR on the 5' RACE reads. Of about 1 million distinct CDR3 sequences listed, roughly 45% are singletons. Turning to this clonotype: The target antigen is unknown.

Sample donors were healthy Caucasian individuals that came from Russia, aged 6 to 90. In each sample, at least 7 million PBMCs were isolated. The sequence came from a woman aged 55-69 years in good health. This chain links TRBV20-1 with TRBJ2-5, with D possibly TRBD2 on 6 matching bases. The sequenced material came from blood. For the CDR3, the DNA is TGCAGTGCTGGGGCGGGGATCCAAGAGACCCAGTACTTC. It translates to CSAGAGIQETQYF.